The sequence of this TCR beta chain was determined in a study of CD8+ T cells in alopecia areata. Regarding the study as a whole: Shared TCR sequences were less clear between patients than in mice, possibly partly from HLA diversity. Scalp sample sequencing also detects resident alphabeta T cells of normal skin. Scalp and blood retained many expanded lesional clones during tofacitinib.

Treatment: oral pan-JAK inhibitor, 5-10 mg twice daily. Alopecia areata patients gave lesional scalp punch biopsies and peripheral blood samples. This clone was observed a few times. Its antigen is as yet unknown. Germline CDR1 is SGHAT and CDR2 is FQNNGV. J gave up 4 bases and V 2 bases, and 10 bases lay outside the gene matches. The CDR3 covers 16 residues. Extraction and reverse transcription of RNA yielded cDNA as the sequencing template. Sequencing used immunoSEQ multiplex PCR; TCRdb keeps in-frame clones, though not all of them. Of some 130,000 clones listed, about 56% were seen once; the top ten hold about 16%.

The chain joins TRBV11-2 to TRBJ1-2, with TRBD1 matching 7 bases. The TCR originated in a human donor with alopecia areata. Sequences were derived from CD8+ T cells sorted from blood, sampled at week 4, from a patient treated with tofacitinib. CDR3 nucleotide sequence: TGTGCCAGCAGCTTAATCCGAAGGGGGCTTAGCTATGGCTACACCTTC. Translation: CASSLIRRGLSYGYTF.